This is a list of T cell receptor beta chains from one sample in a study of blood T cells in healthy people across ages. Using its own MiXCR run on the 5' RACE reads, TCRdb lists one record per CDR3 protein. The sample carries over a million distinct CDR3 sequences, 42% recorded once. Sequencing used blood. The source is a woman under 30 in good health. Each CDR3 is given with its conserved first and last residue. The D gene is left open where the match is weak. Not every row has a clone size; where given, it reads once, few, many or a size class.

J	V	D	size	CDR3	DNA
TRBJ2-5	TRBV3-1	TRBD2	NA	CASSVQRGAQETQYF	TGTGCCAGCAGTGTTCAGCGGGGTGCCCAAGAGACCCAGTACTTC
TRBJ1-2	TRBV3-1	NA	NA	CASSRVGGDYGYTF	TGTGCCAGCAGCAGAGTTGGCGGGGACTATGGCTACACCTTC
TRBJ2-1	TRBV4-1	NA	NA	CASSQAPRDEQFF	TGCGCCAGCAGCCAAGCCCCTCGGGACGAGCAGTTCTTC
TRBJ2-1	TRBV10-3	NA	few	CAISTASEQFF	TGTGCCATCAGTACAGCTTCGGAGCAGTTCTTC
TRBJ2-1	TRBV3-1	TRBD1	NA	CASSQRTGSSYEQFF	TGTGCCAGCAGCCAACGGACAGGGAGCTCCTACGAGCAGTTCTTC
TRBJ2-7	TRBV10-3	NA	NA	CAIRRDTPGSEQYF	TGTGCCATCAGACGTGACACTCCGGGCAGCGAGCAGTACTTC
TRBJ1-1	TRBV10-3	TRBD1	few	CAIKMTGGKAEAFF	TGTGCCATCAAAATGACAGGGGGCAAAGCTGAAGCTTTCTTT
TRBJ2-3	TRBV6-6	NA	NA	CASSYFLASDTQYF	TGTGCCAGCAGTTACTTCCTAGCTTCGGATACGCAGTATTTT
TRBJ2-1	TRBV20-1	NA	few	CSATAGNYNEQFF	TGCAGTGCCACCGCGGGGAACTACAATGAGCAGTTCTTC
TRBJ2-1	TRBV5-1	NA	many	CASSLELGERNEQFF	TGCGCCAGCAGCTTGGAGCTGGGGGAACGTAATGAGCAGTTCTTC
TRBJ2-3	TRBV9	TRBD2	few	CASSVNSGGAPDTQYF	TGTGCCAGCAGCGTGAATAGCGGGGGGGCCCCCGATACGCAGTATTTT
TRBJ2-6	TRBV27	NA	NA	CVSRRFSGANVLTF	TGTGTCAGCAGAAGGTTCTCTGGGGCCAACGTCCTGACTTTC
TRBJ2-6	TRBV28	NA	NA	CASSSNPGVPGANVLTF	TGTGCCAGCAGCTCAAACCCGGGGGTGCCTGGGGCCAACGTCCTGACTTTC
TRBJ1-5	TRBV2	NA	once	CASSEQLYSDQPQHF	TGTGCCAGCAGTGAACAGCTCTATAGCGATCAGCCCCAGCATTTT
TRBJ1-2	TRBV3-1	TRBD1	few	CASSRRQGSDGYTF	TGTGCCAGCAGTCGACGACAGGGGTCAGATGGCTACACCTTC
TRBJ2-5	TRBV10-3	TRBD1	NA	CAISDPDRGETQYF	TGTGCCATCAGTGACCCGGACAGGGGTGAGACCCAGTACTTC
TRBJ2-7	TRBV20-1	TRBD1	NA	CSARNQQGAREQYF	TGCAGTGCTAGAAACCAACAGGGGGCGCGGGAGCAGTACTTC
TRBJ1-2	TRBV6-4	TRBD1	NA	CASSDGTGDYGYTF	TGTGCCAGCAGTGATGGGACAGGGGACTATGGCTACACCTTC
TRBJ1-3	TRBV30	NA	NA	CAWSGGPGNTIYF	TGTGCCTGGAGTGGGGGACCGGGAAACACCATATATTTT
TRBJ2-5	TRBV12-3/TRBV12-4	TRBD1	many	CASRPPTGKGQETQYF	TGTGCCAGCAGGCCCCCGACAGGGAAGGGGCAAGAGACCCAGTACTTC
TRBJ2-5	TRBV11-2	TRBD2	NA	CASSFYLAETKETQYF	TGTGCCAGCAGCTTCTATCTAGCGGAGACGAAAGAGACCCAGTACTTC
TRBJ2-4	TRBV9	NA	NA	CASSVVGDIQYF	TGTGCCAGCAGCGTAGTCGGAGACATTCAGTACTTC
TRBJ1-5	TRBV20-1	TRBD1	NA	CSANPGQGYYSNQPQHF	TGCAGTGCTAACCCGGGACAGGGATATTATAGCAATCAGCCCCAGCATTTT
TRBJ1-5	TRBV4-1	NA	NA	CASSRDLNQPQHF	TGCGCCAGCAGCCGGGACTTGAATCAGCCCCAGCATTTT
TRBJ2-5	TRBV20-1	NA	NA	CSARPDARENEQYF	TGCAGTGCTAGACCAGATGCCAGGGAGAATGAGCAGTACTTC
TRBJ2-5	TRBV6-5	TRBD2	NA	CASSYSAGGWETQYF	TGTGCCAGCAGTTACTCAGCGGGAGGTTGGGAGACCCAGTACTTC
TRBJ2-1	TRBV10-3	TRBD2	few	CAISEREGEQFF	TGTGCCATCAGTGAGCGGGAGGGGGAGCAGTTCTTC
TRBJ2-5	TRBV6-2/TRBV6-3	NA	few	CASSYGFPGETQYF	TGTGCCAGCAGTTACGGGTTCCCGGGGGAGACCCAGTACTTC
TRBJ2-1	TRBV6-1	TRBD2	NA	CASTPEGLAGGPGIYNEQFF	TGTGCCAGCACCCCGGAGGGACTAGCGGGGGGGCCTGGCATCTACAATGAGCAGTTCTTC
TRBJ2-5	TRBV5-1	TRBD2	NA	CASSHTSGPEETQYF	TGCGCCAGCAGCCATACTAGCGGCCCAGAAGAGACCCAGTACTTC